These T cell receptor beta chains were read from a single sample in a study of type 1 regulatory T cells. TCRdb used MiXCR to reprocess the reads, holding one entry per CDR3 protein. The table shows roughly 71,000 distinct CDR3 sequences, with approximately 64% occurring only once. The antigens for these receptors are not known. Sequenced sample: cultured T cells, either the whole culture or a sorted T cell fraction (not recorded which). The receptors were sampled from a human donor in good health. The CDR3 runs from the conserved cysteine through the conserved F or W. Fields, in order: J gene, V gene, CDR3 protein.

j_call: TRBJ1-1
v_call: TRBV29-1
cdr3_aa: CSVGQGGTEAFF

j_call: TRBJ2-7
v_call: TRBV29-1
cdr3_aa: CSVDFPGTDEQYF

j_call: TRBJ1-3
v_call: TRBV20-1
cdr3_aa: CSARASRAGGNTIYF

j_call: TRBJ1-1
v_call: TRBV19
cdr3_aa: CASSSSPSGVGTEAFF

j_call: TRBJ2-7
v_call: TRBV28
cdr3_aa: CASLGEYEQYF

j_call: TRBJ2-1
v_call: TRBV9
cdr3_aa: CASSPRHPASGSDEQFF

j_call: TRBJ2-7
v_call: TRBV6-2/TRBV6-3
cdr3_aa: CASRRGLADSYEQYF

j_call: TRBJ2-1
v_call: TRBV7-9
cdr3_aa: CASSVGQAGNEQFF

j_call: TRBJ1-5
v_call: TRBV6-2/TRBV6-3
cdr3_aa: CASSTFVRGANQPQHF

j_call: TRBJ2-1
v_call: TRBV28
cdr3_aa: CASSGLTGPSEQFF

j_call: TRBJ2-1
v_call: TRBV18
cdr3_aa: CASSPTSGRSNEQFF

j_call: TRBJ2-5
v_call: TRBV6-4
cdr3_aa: CASSDDRGQTQYF

j_call: TRBJ2-3
v_call: TRBV20-1
cdr3_aa: CSASAGVGDTQYF

j_call: TRBJ1-5
v_call: TRBV6-2/TRBV6-3
cdr3_aa: CASSYSIGGMSNQPQHF

j_call: TRBJ1-1
v_call: TRBV5-1
cdr3_aa: CASSGDSATEAFF

j_call: TRBJ2-3
v_call: TRBV20-1
cdr3_aa: CSARENTQYF

j_call: TRBJ2-2
v_call: TRBV29-1
cdr3_aa: CSVETGLQISGTGELFF

j_call: TRBJ1-5
v_call: TRBV2
cdr3_aa: CASSVETGGSPNQPQHF

j_call: TRBJ2-1
v_call: TRBV12-3/TRBV12-4
cdr3_aa: CASSETRGHEQFF

j_call: TRBJ2-1
v_call: TRBV12-3/TRBV12-4
cdr3_aa: CASSLASGGYNEQFF

j_call: TRBJ1-1
v_call: TRBV7-9
cdr3_aa: CASSLGGGFNEAFF

j_call: TRBJ1-1
v_call: TRBV14
cdr3_aa: CASSPTRTNTEAFF

j_call: TRBJ2-5
v_call: TRBV7-2
cdr3_aa: CASSLGWKYQETQYF

j_call: TRBJ2-3
v_call: TRBV10-3
cdr3_aa: CAPPEDTQYF

j_call: TRBJ2-5
v_call: TRBV5-1
cdr3_aa: CASSLSGSADKETQYF

j_call: TRBJ1-1
v_call: TRBV18
cdr3_aa: CASSANRVGTEAFF

j_call: TRBJ2-2
v_call: TRBV19
cdr3_aa: CASSIAAGNTGELFF

j_call: TRBJ2-7
v_call: TRBV18
cdr3_aa: CASSPLGGQTYEQYF

j_call: TRBJ2-6
v_call: TRBV12-3/TRBV12-4
cdr3_aa: CASSFIVMAAGANVLTF

j_call: TRBJ2-3
v_call: TRBV20-1
cdr3_aa: CSARAAGEGTDTQYF

j_call: TRBJ2-1
v_call: TRBV6-1
cdr3_aa: CASSDSVYNEQFF

j_call: TRBJ2-3
v_call: TRBV11-2
cdr3_aa: CASDITGLGTDTQYF

j_call: TRBJ1-1
v_call: TRBV12-3/TRBV12-4
cdr3_aa: CASIFSGAVYEAFF

j_call: TRBJ2-2
v_call: TRBV20-1
cdr3_aa: CSAVQGSTGELFF

j_call: TRBJ2-1
v_call: TRBV20-1
cdr3_aa: CSAPKRDYNEQFF

j_call: TRBJ2-1
v_call: TRBV12-3/TRBV12-4
cdr3_aa: CASSRQGQNNEQFF

j_call: TRBJ2-3
v_call: TRBV29-1
cdr3_aa: CSVGTDTQYF

j_call: TRBJ1-2
v_call: TRBV20-1
cdr3_aa: CSAPRGQGNRGYTF

j_call: TRBJ2-6
v_call: TRBV10-3
cdr3_aa: CAIPGPPSSGANVLTF

j_call: TRBJ2-5
v_call: TRBV30
cdr3_aa: CAWSEQVKETQYF

j_call: TRBJ2-7
v_call: TRBV20-1
cdr3_aa: CSASLAGYEQYF

j_call: TRBJ1-1
v_call: TRBV7-8
cdr3_aa: CASSHLGVFGRGGNTEAFF

j_call: TRBJ2-1
v_call: TRBV6-1
cdr3_aa: CASSESLREQFF

j_call: TRBJ2-1
v_call: TRBV5-1
cdr3_aa: CASSPGSGAGSNEQFF

j_call: TRBJ1-2
v_call: TRBV20-1
cdr3_aa: CSARPLNYGYTF

j_call: TRBJ2-1
v_call: TRBV25-1
cdr3_aa: CASSPSGASGRNEQFF

j_call: TRBJ1-5
v_call: TRBV7-8
cdr3_aa: CASSHRTASNQPQHF

j_call: TRBJ2-3
v_call: TRBV20-1
cdr3_aa: CSATRDLTSDTQYF

j_call: TRBJ2-1
v_call: TRBV25-1
cdr3_aa: CASSGWGTTIEFF

j_call: TRBJ1-1
v_call: TRBV20-1
cdr3_aa: CSARHDKNTEAFF

j_call: TRBJ1-1
v_call: TRBV11-2
cdr3_aa: CASSLVSDTEAFF

j_call: TRBJ2-3
v_call: TRBV5-1
cdr3_aa: CASSEGAGDTQYF

j_call: TRBJ2-2
v_call: TRBV7-2
cdr3_aa: CASSLFSDGELFF